The 20 T cell receptor beta chains listed next were all sequenced from one sample in a study of response to subunit inactivated influenza vaccine. TCRdb ran MiXCR on the RT-PCR reads and lists one entry per CDR3 protein. The sample lists about 780,000 distinct CDR3 sequences, about 18% occurring once. The starting material was PBMCs from blood, obtained 5 days after vaccination. The receptor source for this set is a man aged 50 or older who received an inactivated influenza vaccine.

This clonotype has more than one count but fewer than ten. The V gene is TRBV20-1, the J gene TRBJ2-7, with 8 bases fitting TRBD2. V lost 6 bases and J lost 3; bases outside the gene matches: 7. The CDR3 is 13 residues long. Germline V lookup: CDR1 DFQATT, CDR2 SNEGSKA (reference sequence). DNA of the CDR3: TGCAGTGCGATTGGAGCGGGAGTCTACGAGCAGTACTTC. Amino acid sequence: CSAIGAGVYEQYF.

This clonotype was observed at least ten times. Relative to the germline gene, one junction end is altered; a read error may explain this. The chain recombines TRBV5-1 with TRBJ2-3; the match to TRBD2 covers 12 bases. CDR3 length: 15 amino acids. Germline CDR1 and CDR2: SGHRS and YFSETQ. CDR3 nucleotides: TGTGCCAGCAGCCCCGGACTAGCGGGGACAGATACGCAGTATTTT. Its protein is CASSPGLAGTDTQYF.

In its sample, this clonotype was seen a few times. The V gene is TRBV6-5, the J gene TRBJ1-6, with D possibly being TRBD1 (6 bases). This CDR3 has 12 amino acids. Trimming cost V 5 bases and J 7 bases, with 6 bases left between them. Germline V gene data show CDR1 as MNHEY and CDR2 as SVGAGI. CDR3 protein: CASSDRNSPLHF. The CDR3 DNA is TGTGCCAGCAGTGACAGGAATTCACCCCTCCACTTT.

This chain joins TRBV27 and TRBJ2-1; weak D call: TRBD2 (5 bases). Trimming removed 0 bases from V and 2 bases from J, with 20 bases in between. The germline V gene encodes CDR1 MNHEY and CDR2 SMNVEV (reference sequence). This CDR3 has 19 residues. The CDR3 region has the DNA TGTGCCAGCAGTTTATCGGCTCGAGGGTGGTCCGGAACCTACAATGAGCAGTTCTTC. As protein: CASSLSARGWSGTYNEQFF.

The chain couples TRBV13 to TRBJ2-1; TRBD2 aligns across 12 bases. The V gene's germline CDR1 is PRHDT and CDR2 FYEKMQ (reference sequence). Trimming at V came to 2 bases and at J to 0 bases, leaving 8 bases not matched to a gene. This CDR3 has 19 amino acids. CDR3 nucleotides: TGTGCCAGCAGCTTAAATCTAGCGGGAGGGAGGAACTCCTACAATGAGCAGTTCTTC. It encodes CASSLNLAGGRNSYNEQFF.

This clonotype showed up just a few times. This chain joins TRBV11-2 and TRBJ2-7, with D uncertain. V was pared by 2 bases and J by 0 bases, with 11 bases between. The germline gives CDR1 SGHAT, CDR2 FQNNGV. This CDR3 is built from 15 residues. DNA of the CDR3: TGTGCCAGCAGCTTAACCGATTCGAGCTCCTACGAGCAGTACTTC. It encodes CASSLTDSSSYEQYF.

The V and J genes are TRBV27 and TRBJ1-5; tentatively, D is TRBD1 (5 bases). The V and J ends lost 5 bases and 5 bases respectively, with 16 bases between them. The CDR3 has 15 residues. CDR1 and CDR2 (germline): MNHEY, SMNVEV (reference sequence). CDR3 nucleotides: TGTGCCAGCAGTCGGGGGAGGGTTACCGATCAGCCCCAGCATTTT. This sequence encodes CASSRGRVTDQPQHF.

The chain couples TRBV2 to TRBJ1-2; D ambiguous. CDR3 length: 14 amino acids. V lost 1 base, J lost 7 bases, and 13 bases lay in between. Per germline, CDR1 SNHLY and CDR2 FYNNEI. DNA of the CDR3: TGTGCCAGCAGTGAAGTCGCAGGAGGAGTTGGCTACACCTTC. Its translation is CASSEVAGGVGYTF.

The rearrangement joins TRBV12-3 or TRBV12-4 to TRBJ2-7; D perhaps matches TRBD1 (5 bases). The CDR3 length is 14 residues. Trimming cost V 3 bases and J 4 bases, with 13 bases left between them. In DNA, the CDR3 is TGTGCCAGCAGTTTCGCGCAGGGTGGGTACGAGCAGTACTTC. It specifies CASSFAQGGYEQYF.

This clonotype appeared a few times. This chain uses TRBV29-1 with TRBJ1-4, with D possibly being TRBD1 (5 bases). The ends were cut back, 7 bases at V and 7 bases at J, with 16 bases in the middle. Germline lookup yields CDR1 SQVTM and CDR2 ANQGSEA. There are 13 residues in the CDR3. The CDR3 sequence: CSAHRGSGEKLFF. CDR3 sequence (DNA): TGCAGCGCCCACCGGGGGTCCGGTGAAAAACTGTTTTTT.

This clonotype occurred a few times. V usage is TRBV29-1 and J usage is TRBJ1-2; D possibly corresponds to TRBD1 (6 bases). The CDR3 contains 12 residues. The V end was cut by 5 bases, the J end by 9 bases, with 16 bases between. CDR1 and CDR2 from the germline V gene are SQVTM and ANQGSEA. In DNA, the CDR3 is TGCAGCGTTTTCGGCAGGGACAAAAGCTACACCTTC. Amino acid sequence: CSVFGRDKSYTF.

This clonotype showed up just a few times. The V gene is TRBV29-1, the J gene TRBJ2-1; TRBD2 aligns across 8 bases. V lost 7 bases to trimming and J lost 9 bases; unmatched junction nucleotides: 11. The CDR3 is made up of 13 amino acids. Germline-derived CDR1 and CDR2 are SQVTM and ANQGSEA. The CDR3, as DNA: TGCAGCGGAAGACTAGCGACGCGCGGTGAGCAGTTCTTC. Translation: CSGRLATRGEQFF.

The rearrangement links TRBV2 to TRBJ2-7, with a possible D match to TRBD1 (6 bases). The CDR3 loop spans 15 amino acids. Germline V gene data show CDR1 as SNHLY and CDR2 as FYNNEI. The V end lost 6 bases, the J end lost 5 bases, and 20 bases lay between the germline ends. The CDR3 sequence is CASRERSGVGNEQYF. CDR3 nucleotide sequence: TGTGCCAGCAGGGAGAGGTCAGGGGTAGGCAACGAGCAGTACTTC.

This clonotype appeared a few times. This rearrangement joins TRBV5-1 to TRBJ2-2; 7 bases match TRBD1. Germline V gene lookup returns CDR1 SGHRS and CDR2 YFSETQ. This CDR3 comprises 14 residues. Trimming took 9 bases from V and 7 from J; bases not matched to a gene: 12. CDR3 residues: CAKLRDSKDGELFF. Written as DNA, the CDR3 is TGCGCCAAACTTCGGGACAGTAAGGACGGGGAGCTGTTTTTT.

The chain links TRBV20-1 to TRBJ2-5; no clear D. Looked up from germline, CDR1 is DFQATT and CDR2 is SNEGSKA (reference sequence). The CDR3 covers 13 residues. V was trimmed by 6 bases and J by 5 bases, leaving 16 bases between them. CDR3 bases: TGCAGTGCCACGCGTGGCTATCGGGAGACCCAGTACTTC. Residues: CSATRGYRETQYF.

The chain joins TRBV29-1 to TRBJ1-3, with 8 bases identical to TRBD1. Germline trimming cut 6 bases from V and 9 bases from J; bases unmatched to any gene: 13. CDR1 and CDR2 (germline): SQVTM, ANQGSEA. The CDR3 is made up of 14 amino acids. CDR3 sequence: CSVTGDRGRGTIYF. The DNA of the CDR3 is TGCAGCGTGACTGGAGACAGGGGCCGCGGCACCATATATTTT.

The rearrangement uses TRBV5-5 and TRBJ2-2, with 7 positions matching TRBD1. V shed 4 bases, J shed 2 bases, and the junction held 5 bases outside the gene matches. This CDR3 region has 15 residues. In germline, CDR1 is SGHKS, CDR2 YYEKEE (reference sequence). The CDR3 nucleotides read TGTGCCAGCAGCCGACAGGGTGGCAACACCGGGGAGCTGTTTTTT. This translates into CASSRQGGNTGELFF.

The chain is built from TRBV3-1 and TRBJ2-7; D is possibly TRBD1 or TRBD2 (6 bases each). The CDR3 length is 15 residues. Germline CDR1 is LGHDT and CDR2 is YNNKEL (reference sequence). V was cut by 5 bases and J by 2 bases, with 16 bases left in between. The CDR3 region is CASSLIGGGTYEQYF. As DNA, the CDR3 is TGTGCCAGCAGCTTGATCGGAGGGGGTACCTACGAGCAGTACTTC.

The CDR3 loop reads CASSRSGVQFF. Here the CDR3 DNA reads TGTGCCAGCAGCCGGAGTGGAGTGCAGTTCTTC. The V call is TRBV7-9, the J call TRBJ2-1; D remains unclear. V was pared by 5 bases and J by 12 bases, with 11 bases between. The CDR3 contains 11 residues. Germline lookup yields CDR1 SEHNR and CDR2 FQNEAQ (reference sequence).

This clonotype came up a few times. The CDR3 nucleotides are TGCGCCAGCAAAGCAGACGCCAACCCCAATCAGCCCCAGCATTTT. Translation gives CASKADANPNQPQHF. This chain connects TRBV5-1 to TRBJ1-5; D is unclear. This CDR3 region has 15 residues. The V gene lost 6 bases and the J gene lost 3 bases, with 16 bases spanning the gap. Germline assignment: CDR1 SGHRS and CDR2 YFSETQ.